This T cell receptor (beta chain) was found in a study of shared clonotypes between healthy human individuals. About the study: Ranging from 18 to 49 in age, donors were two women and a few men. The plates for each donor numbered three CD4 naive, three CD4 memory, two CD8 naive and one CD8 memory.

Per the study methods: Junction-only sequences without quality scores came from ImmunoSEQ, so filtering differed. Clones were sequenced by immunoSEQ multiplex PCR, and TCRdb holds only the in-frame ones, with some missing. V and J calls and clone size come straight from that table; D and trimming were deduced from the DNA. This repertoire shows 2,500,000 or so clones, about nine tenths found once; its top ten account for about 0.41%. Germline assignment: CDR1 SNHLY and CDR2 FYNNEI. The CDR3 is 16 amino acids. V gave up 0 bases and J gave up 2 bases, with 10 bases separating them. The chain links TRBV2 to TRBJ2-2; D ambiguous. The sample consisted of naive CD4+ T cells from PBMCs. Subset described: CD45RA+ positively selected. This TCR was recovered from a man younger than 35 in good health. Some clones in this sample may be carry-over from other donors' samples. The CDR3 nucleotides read TGTGCCAGCAGTGAAGCGCTTCTGGGTAACACCGGGGAGCTGTTTTTT. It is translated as CASSEALLGNTGELFF.